This T cell receptor (beta chain) was retrieved from a study of CD8+ T cells in alopecia areata. Reverse transcription of extracted RNA yielded cDNA, which provided the sequencing template. TCRdb's table, derived via immunoSEQ multiplex PCR, lists solely in-frame clones and lacks some. The profile shows fewer than 15,000 clones, around 67% of them singletons. The treatment here: oral pan-JAK inhibitor, 5-10 mg twice daily. Peripheral blood samples and lesional scalp punch biopsies were obtained from alopecia areata patients. The germline V gene has CDR1 SGHRS and CDR2 YFSETQ. This CDR3 spans 13 amino acids. V lost 0 bases to trimming and J lost 11 bases, with 14 bases between them.

V and J are TRBV5-1 and TRBJ2-5, with a possible D match to TRBD2 (6 bases). The sample consisted of skin, taken at week 4, from a patient treated with tofacitinib. The origin of this receptor is a human donor with alopecia areata. The CDR3 loop is CASSLVGSREQYF. DNA of the CDR3: TGCGCCAGCAGCTTGGTAGGCAGTCGGGAGCAGTACTTC.